This T cell receptor (beta chain) came from a study of cytomegalovirus exposure and HLA in healthy donors. Study-wide results and limits: The authors assumed roughly uniform sequencing depth across donors for presence/absence analyses. What a later analysis showed was that several of the most significant clusters appeared linked to common viral pathogens.

About this clone: Its antigen is unknown.

Amplification used 60 Vbeta primers and 13 Jbeta primers. Methods used by the authors: Among the unique TCR beta chains that a later analysis counted, 70 million to 85 million in all, about 10 million were shared. Here immunoSEQ multiplex PCR was the method, and the copy in TCRdb shows in-frame clones only, minus some. D and trimming come from the DNA, and the V and J calls and clone size come from that table. Recorded for this sample: tens of thousands of clones. This CDR3 is 16 amino acids long. Germline V gives CDR1 SGHTA, CDR2 FQGNSA. Trimming stripped 5 bases from V and 7 bases from J, with 20 bases between.

The rearrangement uses TRBV7-2 and TRBJ2-2; D is unclear. Sequencing was performed on PBMCs. The receptor was derived from a woman between 40 and 50 years old in good health and CMV-seropositive. The CDR3 sequence: CASSPLSTDLNGELFF. As DNA, the CDR3 is TGTGCCAGCAGCCCACTCTCGACTGATCTCAACGGGGAGCTGTTTTTT.